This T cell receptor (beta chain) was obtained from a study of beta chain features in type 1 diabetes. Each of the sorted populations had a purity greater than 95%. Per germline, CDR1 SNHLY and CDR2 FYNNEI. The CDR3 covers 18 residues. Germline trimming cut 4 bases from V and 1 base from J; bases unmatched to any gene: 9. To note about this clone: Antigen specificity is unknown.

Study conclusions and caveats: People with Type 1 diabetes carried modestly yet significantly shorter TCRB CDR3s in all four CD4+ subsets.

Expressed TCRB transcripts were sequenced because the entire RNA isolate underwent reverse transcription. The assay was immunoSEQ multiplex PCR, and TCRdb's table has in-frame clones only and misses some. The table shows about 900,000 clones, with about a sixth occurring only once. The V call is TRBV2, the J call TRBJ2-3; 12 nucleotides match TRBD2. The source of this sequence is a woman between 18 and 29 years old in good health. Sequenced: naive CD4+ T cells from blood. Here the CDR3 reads CASSVRTSGIAGTDTQYF. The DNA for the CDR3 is TGTGCCAGCAGTGTCCGGACTAGCGGGATTGCAGGCACAGATACGCAGTATTTT.